Listed below are T cell receptor beta chains from one sample, sequenced in a study of shared clonotypes between healthy human individuals. Method: immunoSEQ multiplex PCR; TCRdb's copy keeps in-frame clones and lacks some. The top ten hold approximately 0.37% of the sample, which has about 2.4 million clones, approximately 93% seen once. The sample consisted of naive CD4+ T cells from PBMCs. The receptors here all came from a man between 18 and 29 years old in good health. Some clones in this sample may be carry-over from other donors' samples. Both conserved end residues are part of each CDR3. The order of the fields is D gene, clone size, J gene, V gene, CDR3 protein, CDR3 DNA. A D gene is named only where the DNA matches it firmly. Not all rows give a size; the values are once, few, many and, for expanded clones, a class.

d_gene: -; abundance: -; j_gene: TRBJ2-7; v_gene: TRBV11-2; CDR3aa: CASSLRVEQYF; CDR3nt: TGTGCCAGCAGCTTAAGAGTCGAGCAGTACTTC
d_gene: -; abundance: once; j_gene: TRBJ1-2; v_gene: TRBV28; CDR3aa: CAILMGVGRGYTF; CDR3nt: TGTGCCATCCTGATGGGGGTCGGAAGGGGCTACACCTTC
d_gene: TRBD2; abundance: -; j_gene: TRBJ2-1; v_gene: TRBV7-9; CDR3aa: CASIPSGPSGSGEQFF; CDR3nt: TGTGCCAGCATCCCCTCGGGGCCTAGCGGGAGTGGTGAGCAGTTCTTC
d_gene: TRBD2; abundance: -; j_gene: TRBJ2-7; v_gene: TRBV27; CDR3aa: CASSPTSGPREGGEQYF; CDR3nt: TGTGCCAGCAGCCCGACTAGCGGGCCCCGCGAAGGGGGCGAGCAGTACTTC
d_gene: -; abundance: -; j_gene: TRBJ1-4; v_gene: TRBV15; CDR3aa: CATSRGFDEEKLFF; CDR3nt: TGTGCCACCAGCAGGGGCTTCGATGAGGAAAAACTGTTTTTT
d_gene: -; abundance: -; j_gene: TRBJ1-5; v_gene: TRBV7-2; CDR3aa: CASSSRGGLEQAQHF; CDR3nt: TGTGCCAGCAGCTCTCGAGGCGGATTGGAGCAGGCCCAGCATTTT
d_gene: -; abundance: -; j_gene: TRBJ2-1; v_gene: TRBV5-4; CDR3aa: CASSHSLDNNEQFF; CDR3nt: TGTGCCAGCAGCCATTCACTAGATAATAATGAGCAGTTCTTC
d_gene: TRBD2; abundance: -; j_gene: TRBJ2-7; v_gene: TRBV7-6; CDR3aa: CASSIRTSALTYEQYF; CDR3nt: TGTGCCAGCAGTATCAGGACTAGCGCCCTTACCTACGAGCAGTACTTC
d_gene: TRBD1; abundance: -; j_gene: TRBJ1-1; v_gene: TRBV7-3; CDR3aa: CASSSTGSTEAFF; CDR3nt: TGTGCCAGCAGCTCGACAGGGAGTACTGAAGCTTTCTTT
d_gene: TRBD2; abundance: -; j_gene: TRBJ2-3; v_gene: TRBV7-3; CDR3aa: CASSRIAGGGTDTQYF; CDR3nt: TGTGCCAGCAGCCGGATAGCGGGAGGTGGCACAGATACGCAGTATTTT
d_gene: -; abundance: -; j_gene: TRBJ1-2; v_gene: TRBV6-1; CDR3aa: CASSGTAVYTF; CDR3nt: TGTGCCAGCAGTGGGACAGCCGTCTACACCTTC
d_gene: -; abundance: -; j_gene: TRBJ2-1; v_gene: TRBV5-1; CDR3aa: CASSLAQGFYNEQFF; CDR3nt: TGCGCCAGCAGCTTGGCACAAGGCTTCTACAATGAGCAGTTCTTC
d_gene: -; abundance: -; j_gene: TRBJ2-2; v_gene: TRBV5-4; CDR3aa: CASSPTVVRVDAGELFF; CDR3nt: TGTGCCAGCAGCCCGACAGTTGTCAGGGTTGACGCCGGGGAGCTGTTTTTT
d_gene: -; abundance: -; j_gene: TRBJ2-3; v_gene: TRBV11-2; CDR3aa: CASSLGGNWRTDTQYF; CDR3nt: TGTGCCAGCAGCCTGGGCGGGAACTGGAGAACAGATACGCAGTATTTT
d_gene: TRBD1; abundance: -; j_gene: TRBJ2-1; v_gene: TRBV7-9; CDR3aa: CASSFSRGLIDEQFF; CDR3nt: TGTGCCAGCAGCTTCTCAAGGGGGCTTATAGATGAGCAGTTCTTC
d_gene: -; abundance: few; j_gene: TRBJ1-5; v_gene: TRBV6-5; CDR3aa: CASAGEGNQPQHF; CDR3nt: TGTGCCAGCGCTGGGGAAGGCAATCAGCCCCAGCATTTT
d_gene: -; abundance: -; j_gene: TRBJ2-7; v_gene: TRBV6-5; CDR3aa: CASSYTQGKEQYF; CDR3nt: TGTGCCAGCAGTTACACCCAGGGGAAGGAGCAGTACTTC
d_gene: -; abundance: once; j_gene: TRBJ1-1; v_gene: TRBV5-1; CDR3aa: CASSSQGLNTEAFF; CDR3nt: TGCGCCAGCAGCTCCCAGGGGTTGAACACTGAAGCTTTCTTT
d_gene: -; abundance: -; j_gene: TRBJ2-7; v_gene: TRBV9; CDR3aa: CASSARGTSYEQYF; CDR3nt: TGTGCCAGCAGCGCCCGTGGGACAAGCTACGAGCAGTACTTC
d_gene: -; abundance: -; j_gene: TRBJ2-3; v_gene: TRBV9; CDR3aa: CASSVFGGGTDTQYF; CDR3nt: TGTGCCAGCAGCGTCTTTGGAGGGGGCACAGATACGCAGTATTTT
d_gene: -; abundance: -; j_gene: TRBJ1-3; v_gene: TRBV12-5; CDR3aa: CASGLGQTDSGNTIYF; CDR3nt: TGTGCTAGTGGTTTGGGTCAGACTGACTCTGGAAACACCATATATTTT
d_gene: -; abundance: -; j_gene: TRBJ2-1; v_gene: TRBV18; CDR3aa: CASSPPTRGAKGEQFF; CDR3nt: TGTGCCAGCTCACCTCCGACAAGAGGGGCAAAGGGTGAGCAGTTCTTC
d_gene: TRBD1; abundance: -; j_gene: TRBJ1-2; v_gene: TRBV28; CDR3aa: CASSSGQGYGYTF; CDR3nt: TGTGCCAGCAGTTCGGGACAGGGCTATGGCTACACCTTC
d_gene: -; abundance: -; j_gene: TRBJ2-3; v_gene: TRBV28; CDR3aa: CASSFQGASTDTQYF; CDR3nt: TGTGCCAGCAGTTTTCAAGGGGCAAGCACAGATACGCAGTATTTT
d_gene: -; abundance: -; j_gene: TRBJ2-3; v_gene: TRBV7-2; CDR3aa: CASSFALTPAETDTQYF; CDR3nt: TGTGCCAGCAGCTTCGCTCTGACACCCGCAGAGACAGATACGCAGTATTTT
d_gene: TRBD1; abundance: -; j_gene: TRBJ1-2; v_gene: TRBV19; CDR3aa: CASSIDPTGDYGYTF; CDR3nt: TGTGCCAGTAGTATAGATCCTACAGGGGACTATGGCTACACCTTC
d_gene: TRBD2; abundance: -; j_gene: TRBJ2-1; v_gene: TRBV5-6; CDR3aa: CASSLGLADYNEQFF; CDR3nt: TGTGCCAGCAGCTTGGGTCTAGCGGATTACAATGAGCAGTTCTTC
d_gene: TRBD1; abundance: -; j_gene: TRBJ1-2; v_gene: TRBV28; CDR3aa: CASSTRWDSYYGYTF; CDR3nt: TGTGCCAGCAGCACCCGTTGGGACAGCTACTATGGCTACACCTTC
d_gene: -; abundance: -; j_gene: TRBJ2-7; v_gene: TRBV28; CDR3aa: CATRREGYEQYF; CDR3nt: TGTGCCACCCGGCGGGAAGGGTACGAGCAGTACTTC
d_gene: -; abundance: once; j_gene: TRBJ1-2; v_gene: TRBV2; CDR3aa: CASKTEGPSGYTF; CDR3nt: TGTGCCAGCAAGACGGAGGGCCCCTCAGGCTACACCTTC
d_gene: -; abundance: -; j_gene: TRBJ2-5; v_gene: TRBV30; CDR3aa: CAWAWGLAAVEQYF; CDR3nt: TGTGCCTGGGCCTGGGGCCTCGCCGCAGTAGAGCAGTACTTC
d_gene: -; abundance: -; j_gene: TRBJ1-3; v_gene: TRBV30; CDR3aa: CAWRPGGQRNTIYF; CDR3nt: TGTGCCTGGAGGCCGGGGGGACAAAGAAACACCATATATTTT
d_gene: TRBD1; abundance: -; j_gene: TRBJ1-5; v_gene: TRBV6-5; CDR3aa: CASSYSRGQAQPQHF; CDR3nt: TGTGCCAGCAGTTACTCTCGAGGACAGGCTCAGCCCCAGCATTTT
d_gene: -; abundance: -; j_gene: TRBJ1-2; v_gene: TRBV28; CDR3aa: CASSFLRDYGYTF; CDR3nt: TGTGCCAGCAGTTTTCTGAGGGACTATGGCTACACCTTC
d_gene: -; abundance: -; j_gene: TRBJ2-2; v_gene: TRBV19; CDR3aa: CASAPRGRVTGELFF; CDR3nt: TGTGCCAGTGCCCCGAGGGGACGAGTGACCGGGGAGCTGTTTTTT